This T cell receptor (beta chain) was profiled in a study of blood T cell repertoires in COVID-19. For the study at large: Samples came from the United States, Italy and Spain, spanning acute and convalescent COVID-19. PBMCs, B-cell-depleted T cells, or T cells were the source of the cDNA or gDNA that made up the material.

This CDR3 has 16 residues. Germline values: CDR1 MDHEN, CDR2 SYDVKM. The V and J ends lost 11 bases and 7 bases, in that order; junction bases with no gene match: 22. Methods used by the authors: Reference gene primer amplification in the assay estimated nucleated cell counts. Data came from immunoSEQ multiplex PCR; TCRdb stores just in-frame clones and leaves some out. V and J calls and clone size are given by that table; D and trimming were obtained from the DNA. The table shows tens of thousands of clones, with approximately 89% occurring only once. The gene calls are TRBV28 and TRBJ1-2, with 7 bases identical to TRBD1. Sequenced material: peripheral blood. This clonotype was obtained from a human donor in a cohort sampled during active COVID-19. The CDR3 nucleotides are TGTGCCTGTTTGGCCCTTGGTCGCTGGGACAGAATTGGCTACACCTTC. This encodes CACLALGRWDRIGYTF.